The sequence of this T cell receptor beta chain was determined in a study of T cell responses to AZD1222 COVID-19 vaccine. Study findings and constraints: Among those given AZD1222, only 6 or 7 were seropositive at baseline. Targets within unmutated variant regions were reportedly found for nearly half of spike-specific TCRs. All repertoire sampling was performed exclusively after the peak T cell response.

The length of the CDR3 is 15 residues. CDR1 is SGHRS and CDR2 is YFSETQ in the germline V gene. V gave up 0 bases and J gave up 6 bases, with 15 bases separating them. As regards this clone: What it binds is unknown.

Sequencing used immunoSEQ multiplex PCR; TCRdb keeps in-frame clones, though not all of them. The repertoire holds 150,000 or so clones, 82% seen once, with roughly 4.5% in the top ten. The TCR sequence derives from an adult in good health. The chain couples TRBV5-1 to TRBJ2-5; TRBD2 is a possible D gene (5 bases). Sample: peripheral blood, taken on day 0 of MenACWY control vaccination. CDR3 bases: TGCGCCAGCAGCTTGGAGAGGGCCCCCGGTCAGACCCAGTACTTC. Translation: CASSLERAPGQTQYF.